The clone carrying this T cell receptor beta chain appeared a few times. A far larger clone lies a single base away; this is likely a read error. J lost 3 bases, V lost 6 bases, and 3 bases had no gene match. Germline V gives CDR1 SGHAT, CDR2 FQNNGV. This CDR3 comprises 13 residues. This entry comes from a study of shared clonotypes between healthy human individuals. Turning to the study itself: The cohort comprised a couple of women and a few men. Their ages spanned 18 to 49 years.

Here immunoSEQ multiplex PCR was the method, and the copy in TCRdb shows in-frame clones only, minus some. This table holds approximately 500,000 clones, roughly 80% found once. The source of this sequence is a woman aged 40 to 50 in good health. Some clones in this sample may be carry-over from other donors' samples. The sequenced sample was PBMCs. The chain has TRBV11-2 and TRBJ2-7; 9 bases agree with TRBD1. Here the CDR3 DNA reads TGTGCCAGCAGTTCGGACAGGGGCTACGAGCAGTACTTC. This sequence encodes CASSSDRGYEQYF. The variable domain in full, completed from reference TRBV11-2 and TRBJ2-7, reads EAGVAQSPRYKIIEKRQSVAFWCNPISGHATLYWYQQILGQGPKLLIQFQNNGVVDDSQLPKDRFSAERLKGVDSTLKIQPAKLEDSAVYLCASSSDRGYEQYFGPGTRLTVT.